Here is one T cell receptor (beta chain) with its context. This entry comes from a study of shared clonotypes between healthy human individuals. Measured with immunoSEQ multiplex PCR; TCRdb has only the in-frame clones, and not every one. The sample yields approximately 2.1 million clones, just over 90% seen once. Material: naive CD4+ T cells from PBMCs. Subset given: CD45RA+ positively selected. This sequence originates from a man younger than 35 in good health. Some clones in this sample may be carry-over from other donors' samples.

The CDR3 sequence: CASSPAWGGLEQYF. In nucleotides, the CDR3 is TGTGCCAGCTCACCAGCTTGGGGGGGGCTCGAGCAGTACTTC. V and J are TRBV18 and TRBJ2-7; tentatively, D is TRBD2 (7 bases). In germline, CDR1 is KGHSH, CDR2 LQKENI. V gave up 2 bases and J gave up 6 bases, with 14 bases separating them. The CDR3 loop spans 14 amino acids.